This T cell receptor (beta chain) was profiled in a study of beta chain features in type 1 diabetes. The CDR3 is made up of 17 amino acids. The germline CDR1 and CDR2 sequences are SGHTA and FQGNSA. All of the isolated RNA was reverse transcribed, so expressed TCRB transcripts were sequenced. TCRdb's table, derived via immunoSEQ multiplex PCR, lists solely in-frame clones and lacks some. The top ten hold roughly 4% of the sample, which has under 300,000 clones, about 26% seen once. This clone was found a few times. Its target is not known. With a far larger clone one base away, a read error is the likely cause. Whole-study results and caveats: Researchers report that Type 1 diabetes patients had moderately but significantly shorter TCRB CDR3s across all four CD4+ subsets.

The sequencing input was central memory CD4+ T cells from blood. The gene calls are TRBV7-2 and TRBJ1-6; D is perhaps TRBD1 (5 bases). The TCR originated in a man aged 25 to 40 in good health. The CDR3 region has the DNA TGTGCCATCAGCTTAGATCGAGGGGCATCCTATAATTCACCCCTCCACTTT. Amino acid sequence: CAISLDRGASYNSPLHF.